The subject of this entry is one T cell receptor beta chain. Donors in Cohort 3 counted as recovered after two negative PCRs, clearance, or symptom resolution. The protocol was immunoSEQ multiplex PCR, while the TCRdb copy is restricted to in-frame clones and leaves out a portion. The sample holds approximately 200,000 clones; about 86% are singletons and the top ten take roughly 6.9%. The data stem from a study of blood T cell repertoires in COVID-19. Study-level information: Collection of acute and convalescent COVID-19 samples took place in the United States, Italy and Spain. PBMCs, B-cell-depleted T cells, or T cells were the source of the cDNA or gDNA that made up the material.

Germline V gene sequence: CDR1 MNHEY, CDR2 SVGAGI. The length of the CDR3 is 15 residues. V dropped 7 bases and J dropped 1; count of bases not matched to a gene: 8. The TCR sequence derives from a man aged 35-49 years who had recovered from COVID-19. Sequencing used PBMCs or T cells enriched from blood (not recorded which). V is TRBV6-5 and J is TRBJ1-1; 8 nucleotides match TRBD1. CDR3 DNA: TGTGCCAGCACCCCGATCAGGGGGCGGAACACTGAAGCTTTCTTT. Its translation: CASTPIRGRNTEAFF.